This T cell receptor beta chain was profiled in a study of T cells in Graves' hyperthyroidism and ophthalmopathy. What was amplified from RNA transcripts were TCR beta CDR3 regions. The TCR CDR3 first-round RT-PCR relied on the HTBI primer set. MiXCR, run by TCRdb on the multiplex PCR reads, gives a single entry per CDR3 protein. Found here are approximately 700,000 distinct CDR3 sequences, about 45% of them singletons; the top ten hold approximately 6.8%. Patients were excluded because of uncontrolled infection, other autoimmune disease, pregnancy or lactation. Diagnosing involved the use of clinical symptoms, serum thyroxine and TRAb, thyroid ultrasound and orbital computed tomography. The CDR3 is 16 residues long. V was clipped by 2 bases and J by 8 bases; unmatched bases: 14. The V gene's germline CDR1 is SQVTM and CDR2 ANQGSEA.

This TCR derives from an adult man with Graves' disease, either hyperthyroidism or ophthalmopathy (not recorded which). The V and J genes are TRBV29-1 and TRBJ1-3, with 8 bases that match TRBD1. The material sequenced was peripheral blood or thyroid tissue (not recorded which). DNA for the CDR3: TGCAGCGTTGAAAAGGCGGGACAGGCCTATGGCTACACCATATATTTT. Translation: CSVEKAGQAYGYTIYF. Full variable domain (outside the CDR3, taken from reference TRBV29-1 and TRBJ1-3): SAVISQKPSRDICQRGTSLTIQCQVDSQVTMMFWYRQQPGQSLTLIATANQGSEATYESGFVIDKFPISRPNLTFSTLTVSNMSPEDSSIYLCSVEKAGQAYGYTIYFGEGSWLTVV.